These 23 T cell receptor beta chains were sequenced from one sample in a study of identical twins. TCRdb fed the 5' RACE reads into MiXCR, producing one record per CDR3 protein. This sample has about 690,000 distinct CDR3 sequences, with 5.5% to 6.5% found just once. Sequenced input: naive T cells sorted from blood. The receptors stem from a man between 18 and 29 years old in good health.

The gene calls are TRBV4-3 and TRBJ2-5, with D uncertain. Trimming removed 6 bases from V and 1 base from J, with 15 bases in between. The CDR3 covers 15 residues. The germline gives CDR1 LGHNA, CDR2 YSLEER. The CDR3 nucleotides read TGCGCCAGCAGTCGTGTCCACAACTCCCAAGAGACCCAGTACTTC. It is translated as CASSRVHNSQETQYF.

This chain's CDR3 is CASSLGAENTGELFF. DNA for the CDR3: TGCGCCAGCAGCTTGGGAGCGGAGAACACCGGGGAGCTGTTTTTT. The chain has TRBV5-1 and TRBJ2-2, with D tentatively TRBD2 (5 bases). Germline lookup yields CDR1 SGHRS and CDR2 YFSETQ. The CDR3 consists of 15 residues. V gave up 0 bases and J gave up 1 base, with 7 bases separating them.

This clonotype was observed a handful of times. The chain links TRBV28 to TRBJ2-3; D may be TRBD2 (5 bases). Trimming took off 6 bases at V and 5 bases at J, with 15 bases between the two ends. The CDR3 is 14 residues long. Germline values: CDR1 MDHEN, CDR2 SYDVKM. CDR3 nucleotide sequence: TGTGCCAGCAGCCAGCGAGGGCGTGGAGATACGCAGTATTTT. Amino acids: CASSQRGRGDTQYF.

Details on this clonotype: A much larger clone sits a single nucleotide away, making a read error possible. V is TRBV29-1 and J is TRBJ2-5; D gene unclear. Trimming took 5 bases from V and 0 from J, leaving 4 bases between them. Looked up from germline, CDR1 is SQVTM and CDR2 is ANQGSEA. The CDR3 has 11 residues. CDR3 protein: CSVRYQETQYF. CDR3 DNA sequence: TGCAGCGTTCGGTACCAAGAGACCCAGTACTTC. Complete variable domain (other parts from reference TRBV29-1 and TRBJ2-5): SAVISQKPSRDICQRGTSLTIQCQVDSQVTMMFWYRQQPGQSLTLIATANQGSEATYESGFVIDKFPISRPNLTFSTLTVSNMSPEDSSIYLCSVRYQETQYFGPGTRLLVL.

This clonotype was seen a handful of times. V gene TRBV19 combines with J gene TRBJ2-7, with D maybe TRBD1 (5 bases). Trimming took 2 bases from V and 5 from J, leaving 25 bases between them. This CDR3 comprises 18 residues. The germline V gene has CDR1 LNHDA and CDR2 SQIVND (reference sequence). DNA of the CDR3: TGTGCCAGTAGTATAATCGGTCGGAAGTCTTGCAGGGCCAACGAGCAGTACGTC. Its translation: CASSIIGRKSCRANEQYV.

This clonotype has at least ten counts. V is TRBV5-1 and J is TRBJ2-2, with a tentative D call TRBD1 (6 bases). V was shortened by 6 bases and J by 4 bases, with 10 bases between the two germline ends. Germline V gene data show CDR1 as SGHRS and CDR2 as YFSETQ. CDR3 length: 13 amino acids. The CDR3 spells CASKTRGTGELFF. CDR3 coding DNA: TGCGCCAGCAAGACCAGGGGCACCGGGGAGCTGTTTTTT.

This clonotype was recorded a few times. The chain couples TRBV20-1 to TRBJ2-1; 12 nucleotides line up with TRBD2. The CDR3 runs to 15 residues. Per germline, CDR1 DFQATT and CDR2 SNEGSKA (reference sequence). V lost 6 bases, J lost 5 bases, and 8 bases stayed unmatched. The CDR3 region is CSAAGTSGFDNEQFF. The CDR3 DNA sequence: TGCAGTGCCGCAGGGACTAGCGGGTTTGACAATGAGCAGTTCTTC.

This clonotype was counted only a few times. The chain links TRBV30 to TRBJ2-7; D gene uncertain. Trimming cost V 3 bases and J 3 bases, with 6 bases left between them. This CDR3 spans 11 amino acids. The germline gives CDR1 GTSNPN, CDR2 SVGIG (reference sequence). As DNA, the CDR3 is TGTGCCTGGAGCTACAGCTACGAGCAGTACTTC. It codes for CAWSYSYEQYF.

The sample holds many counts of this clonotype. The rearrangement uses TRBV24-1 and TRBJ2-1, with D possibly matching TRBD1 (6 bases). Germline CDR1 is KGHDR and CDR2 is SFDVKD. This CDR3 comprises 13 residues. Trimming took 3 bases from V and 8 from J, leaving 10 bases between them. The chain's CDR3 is CATSDGGLDEQFF. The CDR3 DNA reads TGTGCCACCAGTGATGGGGGCCTCGATGAGCAGTTCTTC.

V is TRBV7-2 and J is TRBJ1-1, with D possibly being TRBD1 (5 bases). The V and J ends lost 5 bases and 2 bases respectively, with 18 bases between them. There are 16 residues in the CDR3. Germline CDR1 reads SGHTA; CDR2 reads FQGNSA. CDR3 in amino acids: CASSPSSRGGNTEAFF. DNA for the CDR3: TGTGCCAGCAGCCCCAGTTCCCGGGGGGGTAACACTGAAGCTTTCTTT.

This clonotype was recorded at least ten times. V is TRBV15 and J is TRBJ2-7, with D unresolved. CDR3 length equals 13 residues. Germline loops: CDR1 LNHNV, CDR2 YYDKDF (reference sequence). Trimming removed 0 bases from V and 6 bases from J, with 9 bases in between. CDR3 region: CATSRDRAPEQYF. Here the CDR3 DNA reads TGTGCCACCAGCAGAGATCGGGCTCCCGAGCAGTACTTC.

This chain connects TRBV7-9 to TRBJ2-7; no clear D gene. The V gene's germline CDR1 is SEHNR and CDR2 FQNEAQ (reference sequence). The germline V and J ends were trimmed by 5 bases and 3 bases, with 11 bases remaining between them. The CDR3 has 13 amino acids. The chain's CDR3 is CASSRVAGYEQYV. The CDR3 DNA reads TGTGCCAGCAGCCGAGTGGCCGGCTACGAGCAGTACGTC.

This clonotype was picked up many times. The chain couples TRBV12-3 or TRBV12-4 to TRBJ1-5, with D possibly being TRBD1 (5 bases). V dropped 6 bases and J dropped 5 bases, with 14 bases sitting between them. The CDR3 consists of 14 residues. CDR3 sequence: CASRTSGLDQPQHF. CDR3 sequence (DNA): TGTGCCAGCAGAACTTCAGGGTTGGATCAGCCCCAGCATTTT.

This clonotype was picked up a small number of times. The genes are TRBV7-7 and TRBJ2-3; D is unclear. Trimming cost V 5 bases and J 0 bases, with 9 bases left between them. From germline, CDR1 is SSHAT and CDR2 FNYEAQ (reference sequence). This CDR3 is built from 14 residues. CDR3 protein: CASSRSLSTDTQYF. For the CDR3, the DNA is TGTGCCAGCAGCCGATCACTGAGCACAGATACGCAGTATTTT.

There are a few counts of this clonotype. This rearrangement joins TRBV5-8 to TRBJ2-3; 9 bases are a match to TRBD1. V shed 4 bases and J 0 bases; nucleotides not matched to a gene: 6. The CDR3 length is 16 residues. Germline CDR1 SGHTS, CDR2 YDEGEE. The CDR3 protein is CASSSDRGASTDTQYF. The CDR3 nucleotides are TGTGCCAGCAGCAGTGACAGGGGGGCTAGCACAGATACGCAGTATTTT.

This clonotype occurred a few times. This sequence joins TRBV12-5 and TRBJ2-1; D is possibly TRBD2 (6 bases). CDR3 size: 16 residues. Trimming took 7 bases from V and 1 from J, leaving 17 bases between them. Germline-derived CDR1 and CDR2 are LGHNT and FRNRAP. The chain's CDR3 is CASALGTGSSYNEQFF. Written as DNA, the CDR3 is TGTGCTAGTGCCCTAGGGACTGGTTCATCCTACAATGAGCAGTTCTTC.

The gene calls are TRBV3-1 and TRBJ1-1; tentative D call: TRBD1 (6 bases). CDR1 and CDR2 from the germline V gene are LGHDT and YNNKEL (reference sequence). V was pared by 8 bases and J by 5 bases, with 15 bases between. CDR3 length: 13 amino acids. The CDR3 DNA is TGTGCCAGCCGGACAGACCGAACGACTGAAGCTTTCTTT. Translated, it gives CASRTDRTTEAFF.

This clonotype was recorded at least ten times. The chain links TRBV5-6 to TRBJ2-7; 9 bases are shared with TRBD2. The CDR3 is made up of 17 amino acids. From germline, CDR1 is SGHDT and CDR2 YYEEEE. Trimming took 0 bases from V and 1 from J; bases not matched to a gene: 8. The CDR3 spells CASSLGSAGGPSYEQYF. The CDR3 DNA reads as TGTGCCAGCAGCTTGGGTTCGGCGGGAGGGCCTTCCTACGAGCAGTACTTC.

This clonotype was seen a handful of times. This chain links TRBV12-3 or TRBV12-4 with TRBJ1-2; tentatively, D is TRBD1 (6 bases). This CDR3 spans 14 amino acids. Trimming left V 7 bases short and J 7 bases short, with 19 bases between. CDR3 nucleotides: TGTGCCAGCAAAGAGGGGGGCAGGGATACTGGCTACACCTTC. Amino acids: CASKEGGRDTGYTF.

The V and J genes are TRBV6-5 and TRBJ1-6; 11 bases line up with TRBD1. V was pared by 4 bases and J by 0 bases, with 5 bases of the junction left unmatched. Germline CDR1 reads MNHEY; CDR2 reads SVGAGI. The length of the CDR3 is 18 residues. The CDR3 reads CASSWGQGETSYNSPLHF. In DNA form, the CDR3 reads TGTGCCAGCAGTTGGGGACAGGGGGAAACCTCCTATAATTCACCCCTCCACTTT.

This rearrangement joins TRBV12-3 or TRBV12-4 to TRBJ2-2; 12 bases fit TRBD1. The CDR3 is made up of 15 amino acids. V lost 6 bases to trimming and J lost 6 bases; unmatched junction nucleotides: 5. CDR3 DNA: TGTGCCAGCAGAGGGACAGGGGGCGCCGCCGGGGAGCTGTTTTTT. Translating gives CASRGTGGAAGELFF.

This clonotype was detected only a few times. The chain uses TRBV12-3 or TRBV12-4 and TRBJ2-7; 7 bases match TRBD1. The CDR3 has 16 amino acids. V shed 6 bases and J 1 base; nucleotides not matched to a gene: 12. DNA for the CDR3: TGTGCCAGCAGACCCGAAACAGGGGCGCCATCCTACGAGCAGTACTTC. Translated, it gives CASRPETGAPSYEQYF.

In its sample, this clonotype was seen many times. The CDR3, as DNA: TGTGCCAGCAGGAGACTCGTGAGAGAGACCCAGTACTTC. Its translation: CASRRLVRETQYF. J is TRBJ2-5 and V is TRBV6-1; D call uncertain. Trimming removed 6 bases at V and 4 bases at J, with 12 bases between. Germline CDR1 and CDR2: MNHNS and SASEGT. This CDR3 is 13 amino acids long.